The clone carrying this T cell receptor (beta chain) came up a few times. No antigen is known for it. Investigators reverse transcribed all isolated RNA, so they sequenced expressed TCRB transcripts. Naive, central memory and regulatory T cell samples averaged around 4 million immunoSEQ reads each. Profiled with immunoSEQ multiplex PCR; TCRdb holds only in-frame clones, not every one. The sample has 300,000 to 400,000 clones; over 9% are singletons. The sample belongs to a study of beta chain features in type 1 diabetes. Study-wide context: Cells sorted and examined across all samples totaled roughly 98 million. Study observations and caveats: A moderate, significant TCRB CDR3 shortening appeared in type 1 diabetes across four CD4+ subsets.

The germline gives CDR1 SGHNT, CDR2 YENEEA. V was cut by 4 bases and J by 6 bases, with 20 bases left in between. The CDR3 is 16 residues long. The origin of this receptor is a man aged 30 to 39 with type 1 diabetes. Material for sequencing was central memory CD4+ T cells from blood. The V and J genes are TRBV11-3 and TRBJ2-3; perhaps TRBD2 as D (5 bases). The DNA for the CDR3 is TGTGCCAGCAGCTCCTCTCCCCCGGGGATGTGGGATACGCAGTATTTT. Its translation: CASSSSPPGMWDTQYF.